The 23 T cell receptor beta chains listed next were all sequenced from one sample in a study of graft-versus-host responses after intestinal transplantation. These receptors have no identified antigens. Produced via immunoSEQ multiplex PCR; TCRdb's table is partial and in-frame only. This table holds roughly 85,000 clones, more than 85% found once. The sample consisted of unstimulated CD8+ T cells sorted from spleen or lymph node cells, taken before transplant. These receptors originate from a human donor who was the organ donor for an intestinal transplant.

This clone was counted a single time. The chain combines TRBV19 with TRBJ1-4; D not resolved. Trimming removed 8 bases at V and 8 bases at J, with 15 bases between. This CDR3 has 13 amino acids. CDR1 and CDR2 from the germline V gene are LNHDA and SQIVND (reference sequence). CDR3: CASSGGVKEKLFF. CDR3 bases: TGTGCCAGTTCCGGTGGCGTGAAAGAAAAACTGTTTTTT.

The chain combines TRBV27 with TRBJ2-7; TRBD2 is a possible D gene (5 bases). V lost 6 bases, J lost 2 bases, and 14 bases lay in between. Germline values: CDR1 MNHEY, CDR2 SMNVEV (reference sequence). This CDR3 contains 14 residues. CDR3 DNA: TGTGCCAGCAGCACCGGGATACTAACCTACGAGCAGTACTTC. It translates to CASSTGILTYEQYF.

The chain employs TRBV5-6 and TRBJ2-1; D remains unclear. The germline V and J ends were trimmed by 4 bases and 6 bases, with 14 bases remaining between them. CDR1 is SGHDT, CDR2 YYEEEE, per germline. This CDR3 has 14 residues. DNA of the CDR3: TGTGCCAGCAGCCCCCCACTTCATTTCAATGAGCAGTTCTTC. Its translation is CASSPPLHFNEQFF.

DNA of the CDR3: TGTGCCAGCAGCTCGATGAACAATGAGCAGTTCTTC. Translating gives CASSSMNNEQFF. The chain recombines TRBV14 with TRBJ2-1; D unresolved. The length of the CDR3 is 12 residues. The V end lost 5 bases, the J end lost 5 bases, and 7 bases lay between the germline ends. CDR1 and CDR2 from the germline V gene are SGHDN and FVKESK.

V gene TRBV5-6 combines with J gene TRBJ2-7, with D hard to call. Germline loops: CDR1 SGHDT, CDR2 YYEEEE. CDR3 length: 15 residues. The V and J ends lost 4 bases and 0 bases respectively, with 14 bases between them. The CDR3 sequence: CASSNINLFSYEQYF. In DNA, the CDR3 is TGTGCCAGCAGCAACATTAACTTATTCTCCTACGAGCAGTACTTC.

J is TRBJ2-7 and V is TRBV4-2; a possible D gene is TRBD2 (6 bases). This CDR3 spans 16 amino acids. Germline loops: CDR1 LGHNA, CDR2 YNFKEQ. Trimming pared 4 bases from V and 2 bases from J, leaving 18 bases between. CDR3 sequence (DNA): TGTGCCAGCAGCCGGGGCCCAGCGGGCTCCCCCTACGAGCAGTACTTC. Its protein product is CASSRGPAGSPYEQYF.

This chain joins TRBV4-1 and TRBJ2-3; D perhaps matches TRBD2 (5 bases). This CDR3 has 11 residues. With 3 bases removed from V and 8 bases from J, the gap between germline ends came to 6 bases. Germline CDR1 and CDR2: MGHRA and YSYEKL. The CDR3 protein is CASSHLATQYF. The CDR3 region has the DNA TGCGCCAGCAGCCATCTAGCTACGCAGTATTTT.

The chain is built from TRBV10-3 and TRBJ2-7; 14 nucleotides line up with TRBD2. The CDR3 covers 19 residues. The V gene end was trimmed by 3 bases and the J gene end by 0 bases; junction bases not matched to a gene: 10. The germline V gene has CDR1 ENHRY and CDR2 SYGVKD. The CDR3 nucleotides are TGTGCCATCAGTGACTCGACTAGCGGGAGGGCTTTCTTCTCCTACGAGCAGTACTTC. This gives the protein CAISDSTSGRAFFSYEQYF.

J is TRBJ2-7 and V is TRBV28, with unresolved D. Germline assignment: CDR1 MDHEN and CDR2 SYDVKM. The CDR3 spans 13 residues. Trimming stripped 3 bases from V and 1 base from J, with 7 bases between. Here the CDR3 DNA reads TGTGCCAGCAGTTTTTACGGATCCTACGAGCAGTACTTC. Translated, it gives CASSFYGSYEQYF.

CDR3 region: CASSLALALSTTDTQYF. CDR3 coding DNA: TGTGCCAGCAGCTTAGCACTAGCGCTGTCGACCACAGATACGCAGTATTTT. The V and J genes are TRBV7-9 and TRBJ2-3, with TRBD2 matching 7 bases. V was clipped by 0 bases and J by 2 bases; unmatched bases: 8. Germline values: CDR1 SEHNR, CDR2 FQNEAQ (reference sequence). The CDR3 has 17 residues.

The CDR3 region has the DNA TGTGCCAGCAGCCCACGTGACAGGGTGGGCACTGAAGCTTTCTTT. It translates to CASSPRDRVGTEAFF. The genes are TRBV7-9 and TRBJ1-1; TRBD1 agrees at 7 bases. The CDR3 has 15 residues. The trim removed 5 bases at V and 4 bases at J, leaving 10 bases unmatched. CDR1 and CDR2 from the germline V gene are SEHNR and FQNEAQ (reference sequence).

The rearrangement links TRBV10-1 to TRBJ2-5; possibly TRBD2 for D (6 bases). V lost 0 bases and J lost 5, with 13 bases in between. CDR3 length: 15 residues. CDR1 and CDR2 (germline): WNHNN, SYGVQD (reference sequence). The CDR3 here is CASSESSVGGETQYF. CDR3 DNA: TGCGCCAGCAGTGAGTCGTCGGTGGGAGGCGAGACCCAGTACTTC.

This chain joins TRBV7-9 and TRBJ2-3; tentatively, D is TRBD1 or TRBD2 (5 bases each). Trimming left V 3 bases short and J 1 base short, with 11 bases between. This CDR3 has 15 amino acids. In germline, CDR1 is SEHNR, CDR2 FQNEAQ (reference sequence). The CDR3 here is CASSFRRDGTDTQYF. CDR3 nucleotide sequence: TGTGCCAGCAGCTTTCGACGGGACGGCACAGATACGCAGTATTTT.

The chain is built from TRBV9 and TRBJ1-3; possibly TRBD1 for D (6 bases). The V and J ends lost 4 bases and 0 bases respectively, with 23 bases between them. The CDR3 loop spans 19 amino acids. Germline V gene sequence: CDR1 SGDLS, CDR2 YYNGEE. CDR3 protein: CASSPYPGGHLSSGNTIYF. The CDR3 DNA reads TGTGCCAGCAGCCCATACCCGGGGGGACATTTGAGCTCTGGAAACACCATATATTTT.

V and J are TRBV4-1 and TRBJ2-6; D is possibly TRBD2 (5 bases). V lost 0 bases to trimming and J lost 0 bases, with 12 bases between them. This CDR3 contains 18 residues. From germline, CDR1 is MGHRA and CDR2 YSYEKL. The CDR3 nucleotides are TGCGCCAGCAGCCAAGATTACGGAGGAGTCTCTGGGGCCAACGTCCTGACTTTC. Translating gives CASSQDYGGVSGANVLTF.

About this clone: Other DNA sequences in this specimen translate into the identical CDR3. The chain combines TRBV19 with TRBJ1-1; 7 bases are a match to TRBD1. There are 14 residues in the CDR3. Germline V CDR1 and CDR2: LNHDA, SQIVND (reference sequence). Germline trimming cut 4 bases from V and 1 base from J; bases unmatched to any gene: 3. The CDR3 loop is CASSTYRGNTEAFF. CDR3 DNA sequence: TGTGCCAGTAGTACTTACAGGGGGAACACTGAAGCTTTCTTT.

This chain links TRBV7-9 with TRBJ2-3; 7 bases map to TRBD1. The CDR3 consists of 14 residues. V was pared by 5 bases and J by 9 bases, with 11 bases of the junction left unmatched. Germline CDR1 and CDR2: SEHNR and FQNEAQ (reference sequence). Here the CDR3 DNA reads TGTGCCAGCAGCCCCACCCCAGGGGGAGAGACGCAGTATTTT. Its protein is CASSPTPGGETQYF.

CDR3 in amino acids: CASSLEGTGEGNEQFF. CDR3 coding DNA: TGTGCCAGCAGCTTAGAAGGGACAGGGGAGGGCAATGAGCAGTTCTTC. The gene calls are TRBV7-8 and TRBJ2-1, with 10 bases matching TRBD1. From germline, CDR1 is SGHVS and CDR2 FQNEAQ. V gave up 1 base and J gave up 6 bases; unmatched junction bases: 6. CDR3 size: 16 residues.

The V gene is TRBV6-1, the J gene TRBJ1-5; D unresolved. With 1 base removed from V and 0 bases from J, the gap between germline ends came to 13 bases. CDR3 length: 17 amino acids. Per germline, CDR1 MNHNS and CDR2 SASEGT. This CDR3 is CASSEGPAHYSNQPQHF. The CDR3 coding sequence is TGTGCCAGCAGTGAAGGGCCGGCACACTATAGCAATCAGCCCCAGCATTTT.

This sequence joins TRBV6-5 and TRBJ2-7, with 7 bases matching TRBD2. There are 15 residues in the CDR3. The V and J ends lost 11 bases and 6 bases, in that order; junction bases with no gene match: 19. In germline, CDR1 is MNHEY, CDR2 SVGAGI. CDR3 in DNA: TGTGCCTCCTACCACGCATCGTGGCGGGAGCTCGAGCAGTACTTC. This encodes CASYHASWRELEQYF.

The rearrangement uses TRBV18 and TRBJ1-1, with 8 bases identical to TRBD1. There are 13 residues in the CDR3. The germline V gene has CDR1 KGHSH and CDR2 LQKENI. V was pared by 6 bases and J by 10 bases, with 10 bases of the junction left unmatched. CDR3: CASSTIRGRGAFF. DNA of the CDR3: TGTGCCAGCTCTACAATCAGGGGGCGCGGAGCTTTCTTT. Full variable domain (missing parts from reference TRBV18 and TRBJ1-1): NAGVMQNPRHLVRRRGQEARLRCSPMKGHSHVYWYRQLPEEGLKFMVYLQKENIIDESGMPKERFSAEFPKEGPSILRIQQVVRGDSAAYFCASSTIRGRGAFFGQGTRLTVV.

The chain employs TRBV7-6 and TRBJ2-2, with D possibly TRBD1 on 6 matching bases. Germline V lookup: CDR1 SGHVS, CDR2 FNYEAQ. The CDR3 has 17 amino acids. Trimming removed 5 bases from V and 0 bases from J, with 16 bases in between. The CDR3 sequence is CASSNQGSRPNTGELFF. The CDR3 DNA reads as TGTGCCAGCAGCAATCAGGGGAGTAGACCGAACACCGGGGAGCTGTTTTTT.

The rearrangement uses TRBV7-2 and TRBJ2-5; 8 nucleotides align to TRBD2. Germline CDR1 reads SGHTA; CDR2 reads FQGNSA. Trimming took 5 bases from V and 2 from J; bases not matched to a gene: 10. CDR3 length equals 16 residues. CDR3 nucleotide sequence: TGTGCCAGCAGCCCGGTGAGCGGGGGCCGACAAGAGACCCAGTACTTC. It codes for CASSPVSGGRQETQYF.